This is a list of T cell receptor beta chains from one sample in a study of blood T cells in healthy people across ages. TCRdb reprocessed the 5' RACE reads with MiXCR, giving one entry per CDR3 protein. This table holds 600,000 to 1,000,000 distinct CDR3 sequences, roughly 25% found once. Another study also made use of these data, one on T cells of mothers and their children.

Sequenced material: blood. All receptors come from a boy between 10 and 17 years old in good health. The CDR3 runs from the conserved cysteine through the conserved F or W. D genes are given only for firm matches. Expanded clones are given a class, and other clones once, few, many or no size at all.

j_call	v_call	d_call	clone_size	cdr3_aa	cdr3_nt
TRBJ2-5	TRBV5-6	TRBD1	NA	CASSLPRQGFGTQYF	TGTGCCAGCAGCTTGCCCCGACAGGGCTTCGGGACCCAGTACTTC
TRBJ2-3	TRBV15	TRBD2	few	CATSTLAGAFADTQYF	TGTGCCACCAGCACCCTAGCGGGAGCCTTCGCAGATACGCAGTATTTT
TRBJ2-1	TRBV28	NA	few	CASSPNIANEQFF	TGTGCCAGCAGCCCGAACATAGCCAATGAGCAGTTCTTC
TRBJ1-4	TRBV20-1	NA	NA	CSARRQVSATNEKLFF	TGCAGTGCTAGACGACAAGTTTCTGCAACTAATGAAAAACTGTTTTTT
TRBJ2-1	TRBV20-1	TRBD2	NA	CSAYPGTSLVNSYNEQFF	TGCAGTGCTTATCCCGGGACTAGCTTGGTCAACTCCTACAATGAGCAGTTCTTC
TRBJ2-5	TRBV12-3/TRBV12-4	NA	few	CASRQHEETQYF	TGTGCCAGCAGACAACATGAGGAGACCCAGTACTTC
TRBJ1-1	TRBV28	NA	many	CASSYSNTEAFF	TGTGCCAGCAGTTACTCGAACACTGAAGCTTTCTTT
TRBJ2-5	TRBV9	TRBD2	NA	CASSVGTSGTETQYF	TGTGCCAGCAGCGTGGGGACTAGCGGGACGGAGACCCAGTACTTC
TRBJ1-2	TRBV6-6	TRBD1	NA	CASSYSGQLGYGYTF	TGTGCCAGCAGTTACTCGGGACAGTTGGGCTATGGCTACACCTTC
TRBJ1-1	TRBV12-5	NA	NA	CASGLGARGGTEAFF	TGTGCTAGTGGTTTGGGGGCCCGTGGGGGCACTGAAGCTTTCTTT
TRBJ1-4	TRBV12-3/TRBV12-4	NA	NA	CASSPRGRNEKLFF	TGTGCCAGCAGTCCGCGGGGAAGGAATGAAAAACTGTTTTTT
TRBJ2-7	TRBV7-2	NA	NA	CAGSLFITYEQYF	TGTGCCGGCAGCTTATTCATAACCTACGAGCAGTACTTC
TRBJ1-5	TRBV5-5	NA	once	CASSLSTSKPQHF	TGTGCCAGCAGCTTGAGTACCTCGAAGCCCCAGCATTTT